The present entry profiles one T cell receptor beta chain with its context. The target of this receptor is not known. Base qualities are not recorded, but no much larger clone differs from it by a single base. These data belong to a study of technical replicates of blood from a few donors (dated by TCRdb to 2016 to 2017). Receptors were amplified or captured by the immunoSEQ multiplex PCR assay. In TCRdb, the immuneACCESS table is reduced to in-frame sequences with V and J assigned. These tables do not hold every clone; where another copy was compared, an unresolved V gene accounts for under half, and the others remain unexplained. The sample has 55,000 to 80,000 clones on record, 92% of them singletons. Under 0.55% of the sample is taken by the ten largest. After removal of 11 bases from V and 4 bases from J, the junction retains 5 bases not matched to a gene. The CDR3 spans 12 residues, from the cysteine through the phenylalanine. Left in the record is the CDR3 DNA by itself, 36 bases read in frame from the first base. Sequences LNHDA (CDR1) and SQIVND (CDR2) are obtained from the germline V gene (reference sequence).

Sequencing was done on a sample of T cells isolated from PBMCs. The chain is encoded by TRBV19 joined to TRBJ1-3, and TRBD1 aligns with 7 junction nucleotides. This receptor was identified in a human donor in good health. The CDR3 protein is CAVEGQGNTIYF. The DNA is as follows: TGTGCCGTAGAGGGACAGGGAAACACCATATATTTT.